A single sample gave rise to the 28 T cell receptor beta chains below, sequenced in a study of blood T cells in healthy people across ages. Using a J-beta primer mix together with a sample-barcoded 5' primer, a second PCR was run for roughly 6 to 12 cycles. TCRdb itself ran the 5' RACE reads through MiXCR, one entry per CDR3 protein. This sample yields some 1,800,000 distinct CDR3 sequences, of which about two fifths are seen a single time; about 21% belongs to the top ten. Input material: blood. These receptors all stem from a human donor in good health.

The chain links TRBV7-8 to TRBJ2-7; perhaps TRBD1 as D (6 bases). Deletions cut 5 bases from V and 3 bases from J, with 14 bases between. This CDR3 comprises 14 residues. Germline CDR1 is SGHVS and CDR2 is FQNEAQ. The CDR3 nucleotides are TGTGCCAGCAGCCAAGGGGGAACCAACTACGAGCAGTACTTC. It yields the protein CASSQGGTNYEQYF.

This chain connects TRBV10-3 to TRBJ2-7; the match to TRBD1 covers 9 bases. CDR3 size: 14 residues. V lost 3 bases and J lost 7; bases outside the gene matches: 7. Per germline, CDR1 ENHRY and CDR2 SYGVKD. CDR3: CAISDLTGGSEQYF. CDR3 DNA: TGTGCCATCAGTGACCTGACAGGGGGGAGTGAGCAGTACTTC.

J is TRBJ2-4 and V is TRBV14; 7 nucleotides align to TRBD2. The CDR3 consists of 12 residues. Per germline, CDR1 SGHDN and CDR2 FVKESK. V dropped 3 bases and J dropped 13; count of bases not matched to a gene: 6. The CDR3 here is CASSQYGREQYF. CDR3 in DNA: TGTGCCAGCAGCCAGTATGGGCGGGAGCAGTACTTC.

As concerns this clonotype: Germline is not matched at one junction end, which may reflect a read error. This chain connects TRBV4-3 to TRBJ1-5; D gene unclear. This CDR3 comprises 13 residues. Germline V gives CDR1 LGHNA, CDR2 YSLEER. The CDR3 loop reads CASSQDINQSQHF. The CDR3 region has the DNA TGCGCCAGCAGCCAAGACATTAATCAGTCCCAGCATTTT.

This chain joins TRBV7-7 and TRBJ2-5; 9 bases are a match to TRBD1. The CDR3 covers 15 residues. Trimming at V came to 5 bases and at J to 4 bases, leaving 8 bases not matched to a gene. Germline V lookup: CDR1 SSHAT, CDR2 FNYEAQ (reference sequence). For the CDR3, the DNA is TGTGCCAGCAGCCCAACAGGGGGCGAATCAGAGACCCAGTACTTC. It codes for CASSPTGGESETQYF. The full variable domain, its missing parts supplied by reference TRBV7-7 and TRBJ2-5, is GAGVSQSPRYKVTKRGQDVTLRCDPISSHATLYWYQQALGQGPEFLTYFNYEAQPDKSGLPSDRFSAERPEGSISTLTIQRTEQRDSAMYRCASSPTGGESETQYFGPGTRLLVL.

This clonotype occurred a few times. The chain recombines TRBV7-2 with TRBJ2-2; 8 bases align to TRBD1. V lost 2 bases and J lost 6; bases outside the gene matches: 5. Germline V gene data show CDR1 as SGHTA and CDR2 as FQGNSA. The CDR3 is 15 residues long. The CDR3 spells CASSLFGQGAGELFF. The CDR3 DNA reads as TGTGCCAGCAGCTTATTTGGACAGGGAGCCGGGGAGCTGTTTTTT. The full variable domain, with the rest looked up from reference TRBV7-2 and TRBJ2-2, is GAGVSQSPSNKVTEKGKDVELRCDPISGHTALYWYRQSLGQGLEFLIYFQGNSAPDKSGLPSDRFSAERTGGSVSTLTIQRTQQEDSAVYLCASSLFGQGAGELFFGEGSRLTVL.

This chain links TRBV5-5 with TRBJ1-1; D gene unclear. Trimming took off 0 bases at V and 3 bases at J, with 9 bases between the two ends. CDR3 length: 14 residues. The germline gives CDR1 SGHKS, CDR2 YYEKEE (reference sequence). CDR3 region: CASSLGKGDTEAFF. As DNA, the CDR3 is TGTGCCAGCAGCTTGGGGAAGGGCGACACTGAAGCTTTCTTT. The full variable domain, rest sourced from reference TRBV5-5 and TRBJ1-1, is DAGVTQSPTHLIKTRGQQVTLRCSPISGHKSVSWYQQVLGQGPQFIFQYYEKEERGRGNFPDRFSARQFPNYSSELNVNALLLGDSALYLCASSLGKGDTEAFFGQGTRLTVV.

This clonotype was picked up a small number of times. V and J are TRBV7-9 and TRBJ2-7; TRBD1 matches at 9 bases. CDR3 length equals 15 residues. The V segment lost 6 bases and the J segment 1 base; nucleotides outside the gene matches: 7. The germline V gene has CDR1 SEHNR and CDR2 FQNEAQ (reference sequence). CDR3 sequence reads: CASSSDRGYSYEQYF. CDR3 nucleotides: TGTGCCAGCAGTTCCGACAGGGGGTATTCCTACGAGCAGTACTTC.

There are a few counts of this clonotype. No DNA is shown, since the ends of the CDR3 on it are uncertain; the CDR3 is the one TCRdb lists. The rearrangement links TRBV18 to TRBJ2-4; the table gives TRBD1 as D, unverified against the DNA. The germline gives CDR1 KGHSH, CDR2 LQKENI. The CDR3 is made up of 16 amino acids, end residues included. Here the CDR3 reads CASSPNVAGGSYEQDF.

The J gene is TRBJ1-1, the V gene TRBV20-1; 8 bases match TRBD1. This CDR3 has 15 amino acids. The germline V gene encodes CDR1 DFQATT and CDR2 SNEGSKA (reference sequence). With V trimmed by 0 bases and J by 1 base, 4 bases remained unmatched. CDR3 sequence reads: CSARDYRGANTEAFF. As DNA, the CDR3 is TGCAGTGCTAGAGATTACAGGGGGGCGAACACTGAAGCTTTCTTT.

This clonotype was seen only a few times. The gene calls are TRBV10-3 and TRBJ1-2, with a tentative D call TRBD1 (5 bases). Trimming removed 6 bases at V and 2 bases at J, with 10 bases between. The CDR3 runs 13 residues. Germline CDR1 ENHRY, CDR2 SYGVKD. In DNA form, the CDR3 reads TGTGCCATCAGCTCAGACAGCAACTATGGCTACACCTTC. It codes for CAISSDSNYGYTF.

This clonotype was counted a few times. J is TRBJ2-7 and V is TRBV29-1, with unresolved D. Germline V lookup: CDR1 SQVTM, CDR2 ANQGSEA. This CDR3 region has 11 residues. With 6 bases removed from V and 3 bases from J, the gap between germline ends came to 9 bases. The CDR3 spells CSVGKGYEQYF. The CDR3 nucleotides are TGCAGCGTCGGTAAGGGCTACGAGCAGTACTTC.

This chain joins TRBV2 and TRBJ2-1; maybe TRBD2 (5 bases). The CDR3 is 17 amino acids. The V end lost 8 bases, the J end lost 0 bases, and 20 bases lay between the germline ends. CDR1 and CDR2 from the germline V gene are SNHLY and FYNNEI. This CDR3 reads CASSPRAPGISYNEQFF. The CDR3 region has the DNA TGTGCCAGCTCCCCCCGGGCCCCCGGGATCTCCTACAATGAGCAGTTCTTC.

The CDR3 nucleotides are TGCAGTGCCCCGGACAGTTACTATGGCTACACCTTC. The encoded protein is CSAPDSYYGYTF. This sequence joins TRBV20-1 and TRBJ1-2, with D perhaps TRBD1 (6 bases). The CDR3 contains 12 residues. V gave up 6 bases and J gave up 3 bases, with 11 bases separating them. CDR1 is DFQATT, CDR2 SNEGSKA, per germline (reference sequence).

This chain connects TRBV5-1 to TRBJ2-3; TRBD2 matches 10 bases. With 1 base clipped from V and 6 bases from J, the junction kept 8 bases outside the gene matches. CDR3 length equals 16 residues. Germline V gene data show CDR1 as SGHRS and CDR2 as YFSETQ. Here the CDR3 DNA reads TGCGCCAGCAGCTTGAGATCTAGCGGGGGAGGGGATACGCAGTATTTT. This codes for CASSLRSSGGGDTQYF.

On this clonotype: A much bigger clone sits one base away, suggesting this may be a read error. CDR3 region: CASSYFYNGQFF. CDR3 coding DNA: TGTGCCAGCAGTTACTTTTACAATGGGCAGTTCTTC. The V gene is TRBV28, the J gene TRBJ2-1; D is ambiguous. Germline lookup yields CDR1 MDHEN and CDR2 SYDVKM. The CDR3 is 12 amino acids.

This clonotype has a handful of counts. This rearrangement joins TRBV6-6 to TRBJ2-7, with D unclear. This CDR3 contains 13 residues. With 8 bases removed from V and 1 base from J, the gap between germline ends came to 12 bases. Germline lookup yields CDR1 MNHNY and CDR2 SVGAGI (reference sequence). CDR3: CASGFQQSYEQYF. The CDR3, as DNA: TGTGCCAGCGGATTTCAGCAGTCCTACGAGCAGTACTTC.

This rearrangement joins TRBV2 to TRBJ1-2; no firm D call. The CDR3 length is 13 residues. Between the trimmed V and J ends, which lost 0 bases and 4 bases, there was a span of 6 bases. CDR1 and CDR2 from the germline V gene are SNHLY and FYNNEI. CDR3 loop: CASSEAPVYGYTF. CDR3 in DNA: TGTGCCAGCAGTGAAGCGCCCGTCTATGGCTACACCTTC.

This clonotype was counted ten times or more. The chain links TRBV6-2 or TRBV6-3 to TRBJ2-7, with TRBD2 matching 7 bases. Germline-derived CDR1 and CDR2 are MNHEY and SVGEGT. CDR3 size: 14 residues. With V trimmed by 6 bases and J by 3 bases, 8 bases remained unmatched. The CDR3 coding sequence is TGTGCCAGCAGCCGCGAGATAGCGGGCTACGAGCAGTACTTC. It encodes CASSREIAGYEQYF.

As regards this clonotype: At one of its ends the junction is not consistent with the germline gene, which may arise from a read error. This CDR3 is CACSIGRSNEQFF. The DNA of the CDR3 is TGTGCCTGCAGTATAGGGAGGTCCAATGAGCAGTTCTTC. This chain connects TRBV28 to TRBJ2-1, with D perhaps matching TRBD2 (6 bases). This CDR3 has 13 residues. Germline assignment: CDR1 MDHEN and CDR2 SYDVKM.

This chain joins TRBV28 and TRBJ2-3; D gene ambiguous. Germline V gene data show CDR1 as MDHEN and CDR2 as SYDVKM. The V and J ends lost 5 bases and 6 bases respectively, with 12 bases between them. The CDR3 covers 13 residues. DNA for the CDR3: TGTGCCAGCAGTCCACCCCGGCGGGATACGCAGTATTTT. Encoded protein: CASSPPRRDTQYF. The variable domain in full, completed from reference TRBV28 and TRBJ2-3, reads DVKVTQSSRYLVKRTGEKVFLECVQDMDHENMFWYRQDPGLGLRLIYFSYDVKMKEKGDIPEGYSVSREKKERFSLILESASTNQTSMYLCASSPPRRDTQYFGPGTRLTVL.

J is TRBJ2-7 and V is TRBV12-3 or TRBV12-4; 11 nucleotides line up with TRBD2. The CDR3 is 19 residues long. V shed 6 bases, J shed 1 base, and the junction held 17 bases outside the gene matches. CDR3 residues: CASRGPGLAVPGPSYEQYF. DNA of the CDR3: TGTGCCAGCAGGGGGCCGGGACTAGCGGTCCCCGGGCCATCCTACGAGCAGTACTTC.

This clonotype has only a few counts. V usage is TRBV18 and J usage is TRBJ1-2, with 7 nucleotides matching TRBD1. Germline CDR1 and CDR2: KGHSH and LQKENI. V gave up 2 bases and J gave up 8 bases; unmatched junction bases: 11. The CDR3 totals 15 residues. This chain's CDR3 is CASSPGQASSGGYTF. CDR3 DNA sequence: TGTGCCAGCTCACCAGGACAGGCATCGTCGGGCGGCTACACCTTC.

This clonotype has only a few counts. This chain links TRBV6-5 with TRBJ2-7; D is ambiguous. The germline V and J ends were trimmed by 5 bases and 2 bases, with 22 bases remaining between them. Germline loops: CDR1 MNHEY, CDR2 SVGAGI. This CDR3 has 17 amino acids. The CDR3 loop is CASSPNPRKFPTYEQYF. The CDR3 bases are TGTGCCAGCAGTCCTAATCCTCGTAAATTCCCCACCTACGAGCAGTACTTC.

The gene calls are TRBV4-2 and TRBJ2-2; 7 positions agree with TRBD1. Per the germline V gene, CDR1 is LGHNA and CDR2 is YNFKEQ. The length of the CDR3 is 16 residues. V was pared by 0 bases and J by 3 bases, with 4 bases of the junction left unmatched. The chain's CDR3 is CASSQDPGQHTGELFF. The DNA of the CDR3 is TGTGCCAGCAGCCAAGATCCGGGACAGCACACCGGGGAGCTGTTTTTT.

This chain uses TRBV5-1 with TRBJ2-3, with 7 bases matching TRBD1. Germline V gene lookup returns CDR1 SGHRS and CDR2 YFSETQ. The CDR3 is 18 residues long. Germline trimming cut 0 bases from V and 0 bases from J; bases unmatched to any gene: 10. The CDR3 sequence is CASSLGVAGTASTDTQYF. Written as DNA, the CDR3 is TGCGCCAGCAGCTTGGGGGTCGCCGGGACAGCAAGCACAGATACGCAGTATTTT.

In its sample, this clonotype was seen a few times. For the CDR3, the DNA is TGCAGCGCATCTGGGGCAGGGGGTGTTACCGGGGAGCTGTTTTTT. It codes for CSASGAGGVTGELFF. V gene TRBV29-1 combines with J gene TRBJ2-2, with 7 positions matching TRBD1. The length of the CDR3 is 15 residues. Germline V CDR1 and CDR2: SQVTM, ANQGSEA. The trim removed 7 bases at V and 5 bases at J, leaving 13 bases unmatched.

This clonotype was observed once. The rearrangement joins TRBV2 to TRBJ1-5; D may be TRBD1 (5 bases). CDR1 and CDR2 (germline): SNHLY, FYNNEI. This CDR3 is 13 amino acids long. Trimming left V 6 bases short and J 3 bases short, with 9 bases between. In DNA form, the CDR3 reads TGTGCCAGCAGGGACATCCTCAATCAGCCCCAGCATTTT. Amino acid sequence: CASRDILNQPQHF.